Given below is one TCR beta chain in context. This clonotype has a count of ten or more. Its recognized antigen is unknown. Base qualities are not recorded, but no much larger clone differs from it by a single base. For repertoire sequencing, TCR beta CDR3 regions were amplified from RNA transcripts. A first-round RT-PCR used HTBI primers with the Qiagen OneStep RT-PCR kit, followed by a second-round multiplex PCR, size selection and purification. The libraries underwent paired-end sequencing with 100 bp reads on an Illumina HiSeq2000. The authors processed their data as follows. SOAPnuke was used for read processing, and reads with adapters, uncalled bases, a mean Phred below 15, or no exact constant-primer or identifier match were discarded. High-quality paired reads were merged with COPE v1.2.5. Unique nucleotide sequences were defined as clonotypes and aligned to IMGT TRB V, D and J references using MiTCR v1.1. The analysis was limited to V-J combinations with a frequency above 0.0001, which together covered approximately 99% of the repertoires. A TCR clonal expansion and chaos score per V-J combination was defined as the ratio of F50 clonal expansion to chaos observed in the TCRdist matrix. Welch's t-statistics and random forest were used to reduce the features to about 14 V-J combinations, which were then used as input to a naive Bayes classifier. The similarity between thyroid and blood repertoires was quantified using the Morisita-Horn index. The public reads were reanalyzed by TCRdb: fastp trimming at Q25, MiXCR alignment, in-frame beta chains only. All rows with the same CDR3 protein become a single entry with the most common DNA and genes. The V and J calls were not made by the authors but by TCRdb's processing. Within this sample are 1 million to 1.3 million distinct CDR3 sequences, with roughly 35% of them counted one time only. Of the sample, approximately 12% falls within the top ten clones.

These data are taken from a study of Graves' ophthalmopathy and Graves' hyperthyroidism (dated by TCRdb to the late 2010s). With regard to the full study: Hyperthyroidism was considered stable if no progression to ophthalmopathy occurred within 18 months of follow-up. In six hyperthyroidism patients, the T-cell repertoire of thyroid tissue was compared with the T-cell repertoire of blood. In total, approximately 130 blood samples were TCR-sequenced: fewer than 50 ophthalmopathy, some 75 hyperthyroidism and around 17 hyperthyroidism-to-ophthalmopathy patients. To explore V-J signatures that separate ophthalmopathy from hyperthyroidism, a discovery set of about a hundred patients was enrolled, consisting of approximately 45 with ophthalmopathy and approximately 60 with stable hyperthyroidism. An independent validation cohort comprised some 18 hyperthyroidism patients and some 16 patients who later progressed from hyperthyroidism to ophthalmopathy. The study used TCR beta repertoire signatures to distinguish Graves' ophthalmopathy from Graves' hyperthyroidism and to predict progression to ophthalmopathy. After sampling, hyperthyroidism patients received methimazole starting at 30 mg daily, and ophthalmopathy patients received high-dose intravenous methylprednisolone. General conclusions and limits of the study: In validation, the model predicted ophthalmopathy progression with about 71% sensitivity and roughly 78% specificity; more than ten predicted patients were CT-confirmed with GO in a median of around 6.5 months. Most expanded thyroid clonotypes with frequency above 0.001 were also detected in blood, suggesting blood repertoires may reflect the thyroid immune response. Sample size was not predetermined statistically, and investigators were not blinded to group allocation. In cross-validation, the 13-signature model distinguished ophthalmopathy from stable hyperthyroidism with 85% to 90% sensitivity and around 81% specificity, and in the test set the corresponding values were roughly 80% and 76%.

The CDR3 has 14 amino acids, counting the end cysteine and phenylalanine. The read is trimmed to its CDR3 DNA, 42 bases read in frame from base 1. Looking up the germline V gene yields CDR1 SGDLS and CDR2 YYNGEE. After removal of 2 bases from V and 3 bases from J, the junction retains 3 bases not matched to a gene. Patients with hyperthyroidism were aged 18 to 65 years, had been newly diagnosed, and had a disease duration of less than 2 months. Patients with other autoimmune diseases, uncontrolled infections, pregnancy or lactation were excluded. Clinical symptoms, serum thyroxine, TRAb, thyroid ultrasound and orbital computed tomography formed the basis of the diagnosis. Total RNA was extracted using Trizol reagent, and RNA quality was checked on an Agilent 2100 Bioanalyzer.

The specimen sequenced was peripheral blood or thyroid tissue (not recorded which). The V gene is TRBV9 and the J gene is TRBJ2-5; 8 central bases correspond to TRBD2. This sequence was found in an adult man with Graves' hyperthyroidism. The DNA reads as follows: TGTGCCAGCAGCGTCGGGAGGGGGAAAGAGACCCAGTACTTC. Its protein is CASSVGRGKETQYF.